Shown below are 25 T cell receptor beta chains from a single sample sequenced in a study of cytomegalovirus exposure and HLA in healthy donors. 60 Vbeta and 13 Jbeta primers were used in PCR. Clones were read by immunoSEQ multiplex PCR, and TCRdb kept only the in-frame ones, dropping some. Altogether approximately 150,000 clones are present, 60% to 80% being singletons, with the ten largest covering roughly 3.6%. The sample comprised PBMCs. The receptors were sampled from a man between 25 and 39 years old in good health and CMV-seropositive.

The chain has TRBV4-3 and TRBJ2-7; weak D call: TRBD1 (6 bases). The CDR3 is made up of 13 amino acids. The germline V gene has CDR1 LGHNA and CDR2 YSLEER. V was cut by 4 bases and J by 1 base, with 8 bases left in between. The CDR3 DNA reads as TGCGCCAGCAGCCGGACAGTATCCTACGAGCAGTACTTC. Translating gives CASSRTVSYEQYF.

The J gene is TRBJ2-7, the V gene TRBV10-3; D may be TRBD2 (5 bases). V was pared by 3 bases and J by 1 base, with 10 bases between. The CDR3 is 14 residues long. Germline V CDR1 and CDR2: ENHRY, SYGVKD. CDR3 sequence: CAISELDFSYEQYF. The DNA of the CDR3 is TGTGCCATCAGTGAATTGGACTTTTCCTACGAGCAGTACTTC.

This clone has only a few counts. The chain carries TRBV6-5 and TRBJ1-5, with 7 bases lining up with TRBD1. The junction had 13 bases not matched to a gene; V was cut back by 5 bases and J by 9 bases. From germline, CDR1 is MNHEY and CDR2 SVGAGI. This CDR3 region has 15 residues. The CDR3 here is CASSMTGSADRPQHF. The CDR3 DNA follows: TGTGCCAGCAGTATGACAGGGTCCGCGGATCGGCCCCAGCATTTT.

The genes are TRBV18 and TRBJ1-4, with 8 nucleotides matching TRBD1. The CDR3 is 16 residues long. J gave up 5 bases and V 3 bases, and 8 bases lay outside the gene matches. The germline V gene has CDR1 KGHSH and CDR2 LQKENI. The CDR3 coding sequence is TGTGCCAGCTCACCGCAGACAGGGGCCCTAAATGAAAAACTGTTTTTT. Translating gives CASSPQTGALNEKLFF.

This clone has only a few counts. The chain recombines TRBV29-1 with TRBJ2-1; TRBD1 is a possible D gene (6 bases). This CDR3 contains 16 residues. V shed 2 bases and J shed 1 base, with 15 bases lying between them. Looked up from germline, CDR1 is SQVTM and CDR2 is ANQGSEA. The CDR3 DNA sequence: TGCAGCGTTGAAAGGGGCAGGGGTGATTCCTACAATGAGCAGTTCTTC. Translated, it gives CSVERGRGDSYNEQFF.

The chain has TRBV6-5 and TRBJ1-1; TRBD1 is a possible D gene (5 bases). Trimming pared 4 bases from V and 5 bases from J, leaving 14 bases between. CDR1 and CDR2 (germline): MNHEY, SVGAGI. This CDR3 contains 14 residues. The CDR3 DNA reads TGTGCCAGCAGTTTGGGACTTGACTTAACTGAAGCTTTCTTT. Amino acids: CASSLGLDLTEAFF.

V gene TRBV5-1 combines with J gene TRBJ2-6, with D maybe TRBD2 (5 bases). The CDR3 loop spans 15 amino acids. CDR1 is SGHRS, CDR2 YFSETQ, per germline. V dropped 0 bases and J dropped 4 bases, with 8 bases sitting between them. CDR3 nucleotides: TGCGCCAGCAGCTTGGCCCCGGGGGGGGCCAACGTCCTGACTTTC. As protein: CASSLAPGGANVLTF.

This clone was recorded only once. DNA for the CDR3: TGCGCCAGCAGCTTGAACAGTGGCCTCTCTGGAAACACCATATATTTT. It encodes CASSLNSGLSGNTIYF. The chain uses TRBV5-1 and TRBJ1-3; no reliable D call. The CDR3 extends over 16 amino acids. Trimming cost V 1 base and J 0 bases, with 11 bases left between them. The germline V gene has CDR1 SGHRS and CDR2 YFSETQ.

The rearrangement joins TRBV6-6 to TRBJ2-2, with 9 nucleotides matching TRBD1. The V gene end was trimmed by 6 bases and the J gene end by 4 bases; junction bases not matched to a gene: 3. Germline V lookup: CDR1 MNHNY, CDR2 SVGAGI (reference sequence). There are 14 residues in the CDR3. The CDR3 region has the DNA TGTGCCAGCAGGGGACAGGGAGTCACCGGGGAGCTGTTTTTT. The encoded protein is CASRGQGVTGELFF.

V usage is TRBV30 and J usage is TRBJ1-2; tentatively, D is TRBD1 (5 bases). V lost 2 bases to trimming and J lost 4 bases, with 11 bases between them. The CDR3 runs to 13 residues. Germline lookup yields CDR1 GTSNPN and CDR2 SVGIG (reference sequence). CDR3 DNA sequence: TGTGCCTGGAGTAAGGGGATCCTCTATGGCTACACCTTC. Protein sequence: CAWSKGILYGYTF. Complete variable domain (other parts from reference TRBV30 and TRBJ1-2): SQTIHQWPATLVQPVGSPLSLECTVEGTSNPNLYWYRQAAGRGLQLLFYSVGIGQISSEVPQNLSASRPQDRQFILSSKKLLLSDSGFYLCAWSKGILYGYTFGSGTRLTVV.

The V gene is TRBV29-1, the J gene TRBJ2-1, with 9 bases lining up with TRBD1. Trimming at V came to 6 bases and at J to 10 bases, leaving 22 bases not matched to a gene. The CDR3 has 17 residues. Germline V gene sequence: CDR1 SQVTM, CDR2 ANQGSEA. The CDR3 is CSVPGQGWGGPGFEQFF. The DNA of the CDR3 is TGCAGCGTCCCGGGACAGGGCTGGGGGGGGCCGGGATTCGAGCAGTTCTTC.

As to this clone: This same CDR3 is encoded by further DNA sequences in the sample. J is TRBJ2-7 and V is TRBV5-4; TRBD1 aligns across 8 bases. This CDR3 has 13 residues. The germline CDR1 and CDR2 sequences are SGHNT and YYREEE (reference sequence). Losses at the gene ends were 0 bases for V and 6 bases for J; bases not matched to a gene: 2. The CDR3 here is CASSLEDRGEQYF. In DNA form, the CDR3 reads TGTGCCAGCAGCTTGGAAGACAGGGGCGAGCAGTACTTC. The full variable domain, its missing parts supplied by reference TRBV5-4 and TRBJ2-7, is ETGVTQSPTHLIKTRGQQVTLRCSSQSGHNTVSWYQQALGQGPQFIFQYYREEENGRGNFPPRFSGLQFPNYSSELNVNALELDDSALYLCASSLEDRGEQYFGPGTRLTVT.

CDR3 nucleotide sequence: TGCGCCAGCAGCTCCGACGGGATGGATACGCAGTATTTT. It is translated as CASSSDGMDTQYF. This chain joins TRBV5-1 and TRBJ2-3, with a possible D match to TRBD2 (5 bases). V gave up 3 bases and J gave up 6 bases, with 11 bases separating them. This CDR3 contains 13 residues. CDR1 is SGHRS, CDR2 YFSETQ, per germline.

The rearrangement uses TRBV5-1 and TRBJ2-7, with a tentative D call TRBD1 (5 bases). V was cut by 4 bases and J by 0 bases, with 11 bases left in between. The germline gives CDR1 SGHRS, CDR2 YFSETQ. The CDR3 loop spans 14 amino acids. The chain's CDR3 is CASSLYTGSYEQYF. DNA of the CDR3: TGCGCCAGCAGCCTCTATACAGGCTCCTACGAGCAGTACTTC. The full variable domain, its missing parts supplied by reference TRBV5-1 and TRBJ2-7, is KAGVTQTPRYLIKTRGQQVTLSCSPISGHRSVSWYQQTPGQGLQFLFEYFSETQRNKGNFPGRFSGRQFSNSRSEMNVSTLELGDSALYLCASSLYTGSYEQYFGPGTRLTVT.

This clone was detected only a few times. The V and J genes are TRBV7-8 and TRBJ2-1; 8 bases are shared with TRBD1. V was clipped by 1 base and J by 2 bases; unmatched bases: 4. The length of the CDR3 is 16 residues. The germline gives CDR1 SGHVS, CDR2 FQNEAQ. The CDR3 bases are TGTGCCAGCAGCTTAGACAGGGGGAGCCCCTACAATGAGCAGTTCTTC. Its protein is CASSLDRGSPYNEQFF.

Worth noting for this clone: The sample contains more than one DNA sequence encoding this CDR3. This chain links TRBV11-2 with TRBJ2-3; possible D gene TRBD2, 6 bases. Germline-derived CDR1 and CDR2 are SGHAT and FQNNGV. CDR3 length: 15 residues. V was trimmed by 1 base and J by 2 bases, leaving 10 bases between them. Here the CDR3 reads CASSLAGDHTDTQYF. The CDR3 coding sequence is TGTGCCAGCAGCTTAGCGGGGGACCACACAGATACGCAGTATTTT.

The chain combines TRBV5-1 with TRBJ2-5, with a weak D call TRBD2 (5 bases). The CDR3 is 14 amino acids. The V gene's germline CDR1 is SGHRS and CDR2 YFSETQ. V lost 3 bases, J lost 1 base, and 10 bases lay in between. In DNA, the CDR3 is TGCGCCAGCAGCTCCGGAGGCACCCAAGAGACCCAGTACTTC. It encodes CASSSGGTQETQYF. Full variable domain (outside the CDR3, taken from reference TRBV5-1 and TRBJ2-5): KAGVTQTPRYLIKTRGQQVTLSCSPISGHRSVSWYQQTPGQGLQFLFEYFSETQRNKGNFPGRFSGRQFSNSRSEMNVSTLELGDSALYLCASSSGGTQETQYFGPGTRLLVL.

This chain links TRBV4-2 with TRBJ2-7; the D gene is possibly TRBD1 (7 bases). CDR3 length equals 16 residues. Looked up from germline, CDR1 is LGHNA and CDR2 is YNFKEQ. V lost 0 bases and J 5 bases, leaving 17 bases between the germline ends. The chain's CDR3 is CASSQEERQGGHEQYF. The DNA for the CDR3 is TGTGCCAGCAGCCAAGAGGAGAGGCAGGGGGGCCACGAGCAGTACTTC.

CDR3 nucleotide sequence: TGTGCCTGGAGGAGGGGACACCGAGCGAACACTGAAGCTTTCTTT. It codes for CAWRRGHRANTEAFF. The chain links TRBV30 to TRBJ1-1, with D possibly TRBD1 on 6 matching bases. The V gene's germline CDR1 is GTSNPN and CDR2 SVGIG (reference sequence). Trimming stripped 3 bases from V and 1 base from J, with 15 bases between. The CDR3 is 15 amino acids.

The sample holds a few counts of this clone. The CDR3 loop reads CASSARDISYNEQFF. The CDR3 DNA is TGTGCCAGCAGCGCCCGGGACATAAGTTACAATGAGCAGTTCTTC. The chain joins TRBV2 to TRBJ2-1, with D perhaps matching TRBD1 (6 bases). The CDR3 has 15 residues. In germline, CDR1 is SNHLY, CDR2 FYNNEI. The V end was cut by 6 bases, the J end by 4 bases, with 16 bases between.

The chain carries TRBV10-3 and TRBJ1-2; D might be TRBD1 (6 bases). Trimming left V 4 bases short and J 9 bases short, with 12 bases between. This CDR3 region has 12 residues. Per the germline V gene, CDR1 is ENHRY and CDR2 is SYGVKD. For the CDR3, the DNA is TGTGCCATCAGTGCCCGGACAGAGAGCTACACCTTC. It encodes CAISARTESYTF.

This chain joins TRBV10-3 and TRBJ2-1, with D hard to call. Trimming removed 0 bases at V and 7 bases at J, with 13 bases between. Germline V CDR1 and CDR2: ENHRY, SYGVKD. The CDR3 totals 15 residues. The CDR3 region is CAISESPALGNEQFF. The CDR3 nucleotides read TGTGCCATCAGTGAGTCTCCGGCTCTCGGGAATGAGCAGTTCTTC.

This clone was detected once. The chain's CDR3 is CASSIEQGAFGGYTF. The DNA for the CDR3 is TGTGCCAGTAGTATTGAGCAGGGGGCATTCGGAGGCTACACCTTC. The genes are TRBV19 and TRBJ1-2; TRBD1 aligns across 8 bases. CDR3 length equals 15 residues. Losses at the gene ends were 3 bases for V and 8 bases for J; bases not matched to a gene: 11. Germline V gene sequence: CDR1 LNHDA, CDR2 SQIVND (reference sequence). Looking up the rest from reference TRBV19 and TRBJ1-2 gives the full variable domain: DGGITQSPKYLFRKEGQNVTLSCEQNLNHDAMYWYRQDPGQGLRLIYYSQIVNDFQKGDIAEGYSVSREKKESFPLTVTSAQKNPTAFYLCASSIEQGAFGGYTFGSGTRLTVV.

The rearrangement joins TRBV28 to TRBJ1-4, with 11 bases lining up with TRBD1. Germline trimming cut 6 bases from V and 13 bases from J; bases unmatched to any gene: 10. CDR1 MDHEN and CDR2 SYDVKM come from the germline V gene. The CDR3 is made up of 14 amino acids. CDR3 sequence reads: CASRGQGGLRGLFF. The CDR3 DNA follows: TGTGCCAGCAGGGGACAGGGGGGCCTCAGAGGACTGTTTTTT.

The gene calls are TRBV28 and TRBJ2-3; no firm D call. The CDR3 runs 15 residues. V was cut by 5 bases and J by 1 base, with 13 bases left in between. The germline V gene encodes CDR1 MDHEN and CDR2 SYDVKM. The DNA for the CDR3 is TGTGCCAGCAGTCGAATCCTATCGGGCACAGATACGCAGTATTTT. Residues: CASSRILSGTDTQYF.